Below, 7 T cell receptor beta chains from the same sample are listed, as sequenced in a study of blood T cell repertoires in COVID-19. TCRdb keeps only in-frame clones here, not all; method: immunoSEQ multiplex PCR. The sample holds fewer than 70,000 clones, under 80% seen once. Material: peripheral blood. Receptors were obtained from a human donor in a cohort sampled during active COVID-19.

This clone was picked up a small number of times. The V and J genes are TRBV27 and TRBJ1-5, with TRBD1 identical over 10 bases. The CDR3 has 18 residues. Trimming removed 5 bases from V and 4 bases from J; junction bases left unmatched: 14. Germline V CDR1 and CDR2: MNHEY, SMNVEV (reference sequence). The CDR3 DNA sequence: TGTGCCAGCAGTCACCTACCGGGACAGGGGATCCCGAATCAGCCCCAGCATTTT. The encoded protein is CASSHLPGQGIPNQPQHF.

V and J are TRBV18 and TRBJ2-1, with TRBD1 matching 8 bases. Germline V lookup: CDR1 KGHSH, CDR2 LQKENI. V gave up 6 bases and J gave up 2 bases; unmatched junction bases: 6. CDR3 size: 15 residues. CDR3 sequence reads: CASSEAGGPYNEQFF. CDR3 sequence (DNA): TGTGCCAGCTCCGAGGCAGGGGGCCCCTACAATGAGCAGTTCTTC.

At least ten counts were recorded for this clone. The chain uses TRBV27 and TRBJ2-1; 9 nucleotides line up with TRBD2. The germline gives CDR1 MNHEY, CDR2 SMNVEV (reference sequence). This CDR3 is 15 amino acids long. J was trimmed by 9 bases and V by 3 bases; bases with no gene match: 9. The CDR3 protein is CASSFAGGPVGEQFF. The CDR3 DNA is TGTGCCAGCAGTTTCGCGGGAGGGCCGGTAGGTGAGCAGTTCTTC.

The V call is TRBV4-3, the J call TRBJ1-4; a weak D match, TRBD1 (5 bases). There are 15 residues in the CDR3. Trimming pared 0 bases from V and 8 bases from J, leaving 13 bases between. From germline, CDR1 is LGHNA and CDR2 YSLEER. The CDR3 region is CASSQEGQGGEKLFF. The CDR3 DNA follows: TGCGCCAGCAGCCAAGAGGGGCAGGGAGGGGAAAAACTGTTTTTT.

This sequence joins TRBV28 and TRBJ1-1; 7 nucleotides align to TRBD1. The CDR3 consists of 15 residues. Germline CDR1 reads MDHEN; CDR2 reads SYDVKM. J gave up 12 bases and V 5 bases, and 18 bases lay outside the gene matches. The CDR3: CASSPGRGVRGSTFF. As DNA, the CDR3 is TGTGCCAGCAGTCCCGGCCGCGGGGTCAGGGGGTCAACTTTCTTT. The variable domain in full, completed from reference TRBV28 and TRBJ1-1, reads DVKVTQSSRYLVKRTGEKVFLECVQDMDHENMFWYRQDPGLGLRLIYFSYDVKMKEKGDIPEGYSVSREKKERFSLILESASTNQTSMYLCASSPGRGVRGSTFFGQGTRLTVV.

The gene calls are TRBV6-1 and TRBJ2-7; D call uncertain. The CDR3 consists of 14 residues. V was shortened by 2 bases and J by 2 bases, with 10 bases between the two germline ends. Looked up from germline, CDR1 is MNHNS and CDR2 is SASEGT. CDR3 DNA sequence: TGTGCCAGCAGTGAAATATACGGTGCCTACGAGCAGTACTTC. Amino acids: CASSEIYGAYEQYF.

The CDR3 bases are TGTGCCAGCAGCCTCGGGACTACCAGCGGCTACGAGCAGTACTTC. Protein sequence: CASSLGTTSGYEQYF. The rearrangement joins TRBV7-2 to TRBJ2-7; 7 bases map to TRBD2. The CDR3 spans 15 residues. Germline CDR1 SGHTA, CDR2 FQGNSA. V trimming: 5 bases; J trimming: 3 bases; junction bases outside the gene matches: 10. The full variable domain, with the rest looked up from reference TRBV7-2 and TRBJ2-7, is GAGVSQSPSNKVTEKGKDVELRCDPISGHTALYWYRQSLGQGLEFLIYFQGNSAPDKSGLPSDRFSAERTGGSVSTLTIQRTQQEDSAVYLCASSLGTTSGYEQYFGPGTRLTVT.